This paragraph reports one T cell receptor (beta chain). In germline, CDR1 is GTSNPN, CDR2 SVGIG (reference sequence). The CDR3 has 18 amino acids. The ends lost 1 base at V and 4 bases at J; junction bases unmatched: 15. The data were taken from a study of blood T cell repertoires in COVID-19. Study summary: From the United States, Italy and Spain came samples of acute and convalescent COVID-19. T cells, B-cell-depleted T cells, or PBMCs provided the cDNA or gDNA that served as material.

Original analysis: Nucleated cell counts were estimated from reference gene primer amplification. The method was immunoSEQ multiplex PCR; TCRdb's version includes in-frame clones alone and lacks a portion of them. V and J calls and clone size are copied from that table; D and trimming were computed from the DNA. The data hold 200,000 to 250,000 clones, with less than 90% observed a single time. The origin of this receptor is a woman aged 60-75 years who had recovered from COVID-19. The material sequenced was peripheral blood. V is TRBV30 and J is TRBJ1-2; 10 bases match TRBD1. The CDR3 coding sequence is TGTGCCTGGAGTGCCGTCACGGGACAGGGGTGGTGGAGCTATGGCTACACCTTC. Encoded protein: CAWSAVTGQGWWSYGYTF.